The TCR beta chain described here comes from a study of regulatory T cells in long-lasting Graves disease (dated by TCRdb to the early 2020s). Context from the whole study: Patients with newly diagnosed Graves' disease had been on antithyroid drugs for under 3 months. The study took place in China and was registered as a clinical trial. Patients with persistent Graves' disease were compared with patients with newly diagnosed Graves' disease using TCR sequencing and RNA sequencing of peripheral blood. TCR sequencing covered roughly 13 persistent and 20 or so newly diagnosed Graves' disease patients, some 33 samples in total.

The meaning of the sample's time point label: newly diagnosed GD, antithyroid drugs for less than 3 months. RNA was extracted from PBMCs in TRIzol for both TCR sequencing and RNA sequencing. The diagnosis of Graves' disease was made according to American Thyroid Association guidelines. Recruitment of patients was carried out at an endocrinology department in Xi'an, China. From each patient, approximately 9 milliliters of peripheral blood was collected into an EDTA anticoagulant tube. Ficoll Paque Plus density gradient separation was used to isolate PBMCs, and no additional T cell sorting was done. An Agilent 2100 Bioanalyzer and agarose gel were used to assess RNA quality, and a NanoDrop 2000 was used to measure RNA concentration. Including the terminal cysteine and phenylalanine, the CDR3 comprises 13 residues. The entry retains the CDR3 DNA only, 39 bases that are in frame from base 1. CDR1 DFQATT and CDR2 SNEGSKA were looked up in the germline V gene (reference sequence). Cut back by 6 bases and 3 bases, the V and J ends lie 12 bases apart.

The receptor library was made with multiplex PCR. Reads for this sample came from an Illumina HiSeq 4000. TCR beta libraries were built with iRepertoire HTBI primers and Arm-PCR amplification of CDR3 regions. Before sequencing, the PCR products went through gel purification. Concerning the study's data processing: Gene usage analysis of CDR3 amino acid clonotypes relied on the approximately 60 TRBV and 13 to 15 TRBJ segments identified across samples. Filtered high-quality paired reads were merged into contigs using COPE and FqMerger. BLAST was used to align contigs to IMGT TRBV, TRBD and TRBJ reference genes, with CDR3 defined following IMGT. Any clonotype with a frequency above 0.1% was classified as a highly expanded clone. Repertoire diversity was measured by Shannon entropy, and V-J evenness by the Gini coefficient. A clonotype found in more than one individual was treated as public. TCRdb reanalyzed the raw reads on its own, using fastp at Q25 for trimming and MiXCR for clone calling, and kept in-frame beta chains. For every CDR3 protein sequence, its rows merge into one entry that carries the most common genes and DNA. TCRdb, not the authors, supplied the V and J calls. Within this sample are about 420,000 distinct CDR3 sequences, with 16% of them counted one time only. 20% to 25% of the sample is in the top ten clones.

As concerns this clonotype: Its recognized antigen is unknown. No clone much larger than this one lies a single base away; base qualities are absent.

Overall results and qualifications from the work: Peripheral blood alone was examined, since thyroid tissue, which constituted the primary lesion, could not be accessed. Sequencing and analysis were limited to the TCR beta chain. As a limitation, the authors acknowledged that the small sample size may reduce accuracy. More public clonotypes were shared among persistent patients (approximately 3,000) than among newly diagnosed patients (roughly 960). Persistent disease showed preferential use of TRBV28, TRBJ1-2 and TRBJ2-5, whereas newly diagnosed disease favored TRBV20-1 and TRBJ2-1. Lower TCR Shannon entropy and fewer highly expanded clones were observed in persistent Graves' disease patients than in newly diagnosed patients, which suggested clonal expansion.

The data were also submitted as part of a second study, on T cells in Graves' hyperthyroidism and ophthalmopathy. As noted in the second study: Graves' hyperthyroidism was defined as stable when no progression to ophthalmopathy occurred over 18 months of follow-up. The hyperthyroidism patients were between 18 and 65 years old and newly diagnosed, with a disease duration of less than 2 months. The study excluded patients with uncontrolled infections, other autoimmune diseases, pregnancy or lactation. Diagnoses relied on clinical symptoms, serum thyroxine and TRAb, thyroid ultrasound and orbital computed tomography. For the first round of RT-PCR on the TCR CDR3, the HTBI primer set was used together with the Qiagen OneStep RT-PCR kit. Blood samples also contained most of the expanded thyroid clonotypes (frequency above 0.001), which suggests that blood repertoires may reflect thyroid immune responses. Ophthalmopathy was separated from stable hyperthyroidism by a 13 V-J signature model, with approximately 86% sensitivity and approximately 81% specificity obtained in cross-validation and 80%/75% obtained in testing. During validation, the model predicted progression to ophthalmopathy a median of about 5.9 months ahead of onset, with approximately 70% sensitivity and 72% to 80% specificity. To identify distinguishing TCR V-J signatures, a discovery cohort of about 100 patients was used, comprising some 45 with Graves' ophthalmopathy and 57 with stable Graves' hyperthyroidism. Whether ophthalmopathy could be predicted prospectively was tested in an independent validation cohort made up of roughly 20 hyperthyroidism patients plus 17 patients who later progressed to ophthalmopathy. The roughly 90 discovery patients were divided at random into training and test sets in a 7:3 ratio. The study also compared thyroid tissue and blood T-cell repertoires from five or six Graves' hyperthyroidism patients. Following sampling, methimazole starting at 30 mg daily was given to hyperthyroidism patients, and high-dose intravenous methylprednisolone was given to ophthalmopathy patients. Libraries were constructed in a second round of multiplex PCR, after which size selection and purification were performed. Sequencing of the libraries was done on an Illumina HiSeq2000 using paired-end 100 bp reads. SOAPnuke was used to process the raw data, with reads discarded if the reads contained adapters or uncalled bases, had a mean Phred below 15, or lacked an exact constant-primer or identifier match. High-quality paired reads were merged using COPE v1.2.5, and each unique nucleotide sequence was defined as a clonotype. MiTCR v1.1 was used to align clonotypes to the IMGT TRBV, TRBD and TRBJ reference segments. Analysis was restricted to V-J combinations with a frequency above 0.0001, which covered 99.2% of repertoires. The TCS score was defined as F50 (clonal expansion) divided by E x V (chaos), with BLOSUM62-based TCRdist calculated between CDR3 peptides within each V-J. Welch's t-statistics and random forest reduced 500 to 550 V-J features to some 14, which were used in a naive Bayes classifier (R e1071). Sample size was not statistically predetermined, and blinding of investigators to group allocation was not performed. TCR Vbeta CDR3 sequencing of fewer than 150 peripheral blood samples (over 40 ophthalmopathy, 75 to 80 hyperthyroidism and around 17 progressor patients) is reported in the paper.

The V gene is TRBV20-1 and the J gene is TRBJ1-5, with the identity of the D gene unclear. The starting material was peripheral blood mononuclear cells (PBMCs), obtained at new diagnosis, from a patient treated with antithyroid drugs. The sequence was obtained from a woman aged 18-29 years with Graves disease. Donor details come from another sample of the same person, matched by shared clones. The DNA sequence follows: TGCAGTGCCACAAACACTTACAATCAGCCCCAGCATTTT. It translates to CSATNTYNQPQHF.